This T cell receptor (beta chain) was captured by sequencing in a study of metastatic and nonmetastatic thyroid tumors. The overall study: For malignant and benign thyroid patients, tumor or nodule tissue and blood were the sources whose repertoires were compared.

In the original processing: A papillary thyroid cancer distant-metastasis classifier was built from CDR3 differences across clinicopathological groups. MiXCR was used by TCRdb to re-call the PCR reads. It is TCRdb's table, rather than the study itself, that gives the V and J calls and clone size. The sample carries roughly 40,000 clones, 20% to 25% recorded once. Each patient went into thyroid surgery without having received any treatment. General observations from the study: For both blood and tumor, malignant thyroid tumors reportedly showed significantly higher TCR beta diversity than benign nodules did.

As regards this clone: Its antigen is unknown.

The sequence derives from a female donor with papillary thyroid cancer or a benign thyroid nodule (not recorded which). Some clones in this sample may be carry-over from other donors' samples. Sequenced sample: tumor tissue.

CDR3: CASTKDGTEAFF. The CDR3 DNA sequence: TGTGCCAGCACCAAGGACGGGACTGAAGCTTTCTTT. This rearrangement joins TRBV27 to TRBJ1-1; D is ambiguous. The CDR3 is 12 residues long. Trimming left V 7 bases short and J 5 bases short, with 11 bases between. Germline CDR1 and CDR2: MNHEY and SMNVEV (reference sequence).